This record looks at one T cell receptor beta chain sequence and its context. This sample was taken from a study of T cells in Graves' hyperthyroidism and ophthalmopathy. The TCR beta CDR3 regions underwent amplification using RNA transcripts as the source. In the first-round RT-PCR of the TCR CDR3, the HTBI primer set was used. TCRdb recomputed calls from the multiplex PCR reads with MiXCR, one row per CDR3 protein. Here the sample spans approximately 600,000 distinct CDR3 sequences, roughly 20% being singletons. Uncontrolled infection, other autoimmune disease, pregnancy and lactation each barred patients from inclusion. Based on clinical symptoms, serum thyroxine and TRAb, thyroid ultrasound and orbital computed tomography, diagnoses were reached. The CDR3 extends over 17 amino acids. The V and J ends lost 0 bases and 7 bases, in that order; junction bases with no gene match: 12. Germline V gene sequence: CDR1 SGHVS, CDR2 FQNEAQ.

This TCR was sampled from a man younger than 45 with Graves' ophthalmopathy. V usage is TRBV7-8 and J usage is TRBJ2-3; 8 bases match TRBD2. Sequenced material: blood. Here the CDR3 DNA reads TGTGCCAGCAGCTTAGCTTCGCGACGGGAGGGCCTAAATACGCAGTATTTT. It specifies CASSLASRREGLNTQYF.